The rows below give T cell receptor beta chains drawn from one sample of a study of T-cell reconstitution after alpha-beta-depleted transplantation in children. One entry per CDR3 protein results from TCRdb running MiXCR on the PCR reads. The data show more than 450,000 distinct CDR3 sequences, around 17% seen once. Sequenced material: PBMCs from the stem cell graft donor, taken from the stem cell graft. All receptors come from a human donor who donated a stem cell graft to a child with acute lymphoblastic leukemia. Both conserved end residues are part of each CDR3. Fields, in order: J gene, D gene, V gene, CDR3 protein. A D gene is named only where the DNA matches it firmly.

TRBJ2-1 | TRBD2 | TRBV18 | CASSPPAASGGYNEQFF
TRBJ2-7 | . | TRBV20-1 | CSAAGTQISYEQYF
TRBJ1-5 | TRBD1 | TRBV6-5 | CASKRDRVSNQPQHF
TRBJ2-1 | TRBD2 | TRBV4-1 | CASSLPSREGDEQFF
TRBJ2-1 | TRBD2 | TRBV20-1 | CSARGYGAGTYNEQFF
TRBJ1-1 | . | TRBV19 | CASSPLMAEPVNTEAFF
TRBJ2-7 | TRBD1 | TRBV7-8 | CASSWMGQSSYEQYF
TRBJ2-3 | . | TRBV12-3/TRBV12-4 | CASRVPVHDTQYF
TRBJ2-2 | TRBD1 | TRBV5-1 | CASSGRQGGSGELFF
TRBJ2-2 | TRBD1 | TRBV4-2 | CASSLWTGDTGELFF
TRBJ1-1 | . | TRBV12-3/TRBV12-4 | CASSPWAVNTEAFF
TRBJ2-1 | . | TRBV3-1 | CASSQDLLSGGEQFF
TRBJ2-7 | . | TRBV7-9 | CASSPISISAQQYF
TRBJ1-1 | TRBD1 | TRBV7-9 | CASSIQGSATEAFF
TRBJ2-2 | . | TRBV10-3 | CAISETLWGDRGAGELFF
TRBJ2-5 | . | TRBV4-1 | CASSQEGLTQYF
TRBJ2-1 | . | TRBV19 | CASSIGDNEQFF
TRBJ1-3 | . | TRBV5-1 | CASSLGTAGNTIYF
TRBJ2-7 | TRBD2 | TRBV7-3 | CASSLNPASGSYEQYF
TRBJ2-1 | . | TRBV6-1 | CASSEVRGLSEQFF
TRBJ2-7 | . | TRBV7-9 | CASSLHQDYEQYF
TRBJ2-3 | . | TRBV11-1 | CASSSYFSTDTQYF
TRBJ2-7 | . | TRBV7-8 | CASSFSGHEQYF
TRBJ2-2 | TRBD2 | TRBV6-2/TRBV6-3 | CASVSGGLASPLAGELFF
TRBJ2-5 | TRBD2 | TRBV29-1 | CSAPTGTIGTQYF
TRBJ2-1 | . | TRBV18 | CASSPQGPVVNEQFF
TRBJ2-6 | TRBD1 | TRBV9 | CASSPRTGYVSGANVLTF
TRBJ2-1 | . | TRBV20-1 | CSAPPAGSEIEQFF
TRBJ1-5 | . | TRBV30 | CAWSVGRDQPQHF
TRBJ2-2 | . | TRBV12-3/TRBV12-4 | CASTLRLNLGFAGELFF
TRBJ1-5 | . | TRBV5-6 | CASSRWGGGQPQHF
TRBJ1-2 | TRBD1 | TRBV5-1 | CASSLKRVGTGTNYGYTF
TRBJ2-7 | . | TRBV5-1 | CASSLGAADYEQYF
TRBJ2-3 | TRBD2 | TRBV12-3/TRBV12-4 | CASSFRFGTSGRADTQYF